The T cell receptor beta chain described here comes from a study of blood T cell repertoires in COVID-19 (dated by TCRdb to about 2020). Some background on the complete study: The collaborator samples originated in the United States, Italy and Spain and spanned the acute and convalescent phases of COVID-19. The material from the prospective study consisted of cDNA or gDNA derived from T cells, B-cell-depleted T cells, or PBMCs. Nearly every sample came with metadata listing a de-identified subject ID, COVID-19 status, age in years and sex. Samples were obtained from the ongoing ImmuneRACE study (first 160 participants) and from 1,254 subjects provided by 6 global collaborators. The repertoires were released in a freely available public database meant as a resource for research on the immune response to SARS-CoV-2. Subjects who had been exposed to COVID-19, were actively infected with it, or had recovered from it provided the deeply sampled blood TCRbeta repertoires that made up the dataset. Where available, HLA class I and class II types were taken from metadata supplied by the sample provider and were not determined by assay-based typing. Results the study describes overall, beyond this receptor: The quantity of clinical and demographic metadata differed by source and by participant and was supplied without curation.

As regards this clone: Its antigen is currently not known. Base qualities are not provided; no much larger clone lies one nucleotide away.

TCRbeta CDR3 regions were amplified from genomic DNA using the immunoSEQ Assay, a bias-controlled multiplex PCR. In the paper's pipeline: The number of nucleated cells in each sample was estimated from the amplification of reference gene primers within the assay. To quantify the absolute abundance of each unique TCRbeta CDR3 rearrangement, sequence reads were collapsed and filtered. For each sample, productive Simpson clonality was calculated as the square root of Simpson's diversity index over productive rearrangements. What TCRdb holds here is the immuneACCESS table cut down to in-frame rearrangements. Part of the clones is not present; checked against another copy, under half of the missing clones reflect an unresolved V gene, and the others are unexplained. The V and J calls and the clone size are those of that table, but D and trimming were determined from the DNA. This sample gives 85,000 to 130,000 clones in total; around 83% of them show up just once. The top ten clonotypes cover about 3.6% of the sample.

The V and J ends are trimmed by 5 bases and 1 base, leaving 8 bases between them. The CDR3 runs 13 amino acids, cysteine and phenylalanine included. Kept here is only the CDR3 DNA, which spans 39 bases and is read in frame from base 1. CDR1 is given as SGHTA and CDR2 as FQGTGA, both from the germline V gene. Each collaborating institution followed its own protocols to collect whole blood in K2EDTA tubes. For TCRbeta analysis, collaborators shipped samples as frozen whole blood, isolated PBMCs, or DNA extracted from either of those sample types. The rearranged segments are TRBV7-3 and TRBJ1-1, with the D gene not confidently named. Sequences were obtained from peripheral blood. This TCR was sampled from a woman older than 75 with active or convalescent COVID-19. The nucleotides read TGTGCCAGCAGCGCCTCGGGGAACACTGAAGCTTTCTTT. Its product reads: CASSASGNTEAFF.